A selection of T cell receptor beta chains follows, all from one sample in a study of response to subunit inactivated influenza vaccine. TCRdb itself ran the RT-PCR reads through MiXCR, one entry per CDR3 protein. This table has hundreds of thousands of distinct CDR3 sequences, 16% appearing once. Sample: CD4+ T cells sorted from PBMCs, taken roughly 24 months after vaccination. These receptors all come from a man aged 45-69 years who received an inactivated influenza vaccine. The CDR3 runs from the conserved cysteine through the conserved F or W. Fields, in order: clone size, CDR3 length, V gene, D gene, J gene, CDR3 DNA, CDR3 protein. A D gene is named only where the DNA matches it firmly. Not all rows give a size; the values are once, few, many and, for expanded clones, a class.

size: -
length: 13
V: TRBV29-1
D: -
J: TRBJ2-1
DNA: TGCAGCGCCGCGGGCCTACTGAACAATGAGCAGTTCTTC
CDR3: CSAAGLLNNEQFF

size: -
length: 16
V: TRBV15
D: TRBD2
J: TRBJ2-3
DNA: TGTGCCACCAGCAGGGGACTAGCGGGGCGCACAGATACGCAGTATTTT
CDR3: CATSRGLAGRTDTQYF

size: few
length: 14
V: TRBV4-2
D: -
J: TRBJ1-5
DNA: TGTGCCAGCAGCCAAGATCGAGGCTGGGGGCCCCAGCATTTT
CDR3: CASSQDRGWGPQHF

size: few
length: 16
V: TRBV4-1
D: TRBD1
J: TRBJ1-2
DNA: TGCGCCAGCAGGAAAACCTCGGGACAGGGCTACTATGGCTACACCTTC
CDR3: CASRKTSGQGYYGYTF

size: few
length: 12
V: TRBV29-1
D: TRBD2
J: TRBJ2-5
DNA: TGCAGCGCCGGGAGGGCGGCGGCGGACCAGTACTTC
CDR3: CSAGRAAADQYF

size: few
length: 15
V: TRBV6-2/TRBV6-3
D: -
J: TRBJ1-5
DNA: TGTGCCAGCAGTTACTCAGTACGGGGGCACCAGCCCCAGCATTTT
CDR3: CASSYSVRGHQPQHF

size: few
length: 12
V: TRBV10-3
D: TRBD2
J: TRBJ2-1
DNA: TGTGCCATAGGGGACTACAATGAGGAGCAGTTCTTC
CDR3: CAIGDYNEEQFF

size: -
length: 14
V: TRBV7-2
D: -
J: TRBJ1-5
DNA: TGTGCCAGCAGCTTAGCGTGGGAGGGTCAGCCCCAGCATTTT
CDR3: CASSLAWEGQPQHF

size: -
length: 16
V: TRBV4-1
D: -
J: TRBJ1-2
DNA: TGCGCCAGCAGCGGCCTAAGGCCGGGTCGTAGCTATGGCGACACCTTC
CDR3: CASSGLRPGRSYGDTF

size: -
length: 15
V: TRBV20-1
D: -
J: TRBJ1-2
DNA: TGCAGGGGACGGAGTGGCCCCCGCTCGAACTATGGCTACACCTTC
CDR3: CRGRSGPRSNYGYTF

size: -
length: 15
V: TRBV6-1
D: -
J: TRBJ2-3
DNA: TGTGCCAGCATTCAGGGGTACAGTGATTCAGATACGCAGTATTTT
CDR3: CASIQGYSDSDTQYF

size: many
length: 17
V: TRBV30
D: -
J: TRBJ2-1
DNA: TGTGCCTGGAGGTCTATTTCAGGGTTAAGCTCCTACAATGAGCAGTTCTTC
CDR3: CAWRSISGLSSYNEQFF

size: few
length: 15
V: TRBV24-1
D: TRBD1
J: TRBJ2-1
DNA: TGTGCCACCAGTGCTCCGGGACAGGGTGAGAATGAGCAGTTCTTC
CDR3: CATSAPGQGENEQFF

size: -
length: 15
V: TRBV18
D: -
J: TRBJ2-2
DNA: TGTGCCAGCTCACCATCCGCGCTGAACACCGGGGAGCTGTTTTTT
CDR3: CASSPSALNTGELFF

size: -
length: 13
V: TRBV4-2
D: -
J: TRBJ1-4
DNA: TGTGCCAGCAGCCCGCGACGATCCGAAAAACTGTTTTTT
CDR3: CASSPRRSEKLFF

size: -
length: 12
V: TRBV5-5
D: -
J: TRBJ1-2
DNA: TGTGCCAGCAGCTTGAGGGACTATGGCTACACCTTC
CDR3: CASSLRDYGYTF

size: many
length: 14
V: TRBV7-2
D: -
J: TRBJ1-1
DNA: TGTGCCAGCAGCTTAAGACGGTGGGACACTGAAGCTTTCTTT
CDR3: CASSLRRWDTEAFF

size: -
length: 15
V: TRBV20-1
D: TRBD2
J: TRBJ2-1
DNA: TGCAGTGCTAGACCCGGGACTAGCTTCGACAATGAGCAGTTCTTC
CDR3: CSARPGTSFDNEQFF

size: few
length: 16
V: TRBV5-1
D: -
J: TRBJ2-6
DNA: TGCGCCAGCAGCTTGAACACTCACTCTGGGGCCAACGTCCTGACTTTC
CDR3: CASSLNTHSGANVLTF

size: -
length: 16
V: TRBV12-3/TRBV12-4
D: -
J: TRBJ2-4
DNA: TGTGCCAGCAGTTTAGCCCCTGGGGGAATTGTAAACATTCAGTACTTC
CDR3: CASSLAPGGIVNIQYF

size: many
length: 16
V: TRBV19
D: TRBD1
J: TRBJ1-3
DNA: TGTGCCAGTAGTCCGCCGGGACAGTTCTCTGGAAACACCATATATTTT
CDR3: CASSPPGQFSGNTIYF

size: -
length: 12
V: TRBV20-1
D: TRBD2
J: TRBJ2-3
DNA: TGCAGTGCGGGAGGGACCGCAGATACGCAGTATTTT
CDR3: CSAGGTADTQYF

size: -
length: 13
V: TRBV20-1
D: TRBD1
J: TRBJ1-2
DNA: TGCAGTGCCACAACCGGGACAGACTATGGCTACACCTTC
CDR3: CSATTGTDYGYTF

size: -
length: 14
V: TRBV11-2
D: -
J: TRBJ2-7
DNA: TGTGCCAGCAGCCGCCGCGGACCCGAAGGAGTGCAGTACTTC
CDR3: CASSRRGPEGVQYF

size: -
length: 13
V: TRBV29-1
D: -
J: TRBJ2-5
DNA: TGCAGCGCCATAGAAACGGGAGTGGAGACCCAGTACTTC
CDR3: CSAIETGVETQYF

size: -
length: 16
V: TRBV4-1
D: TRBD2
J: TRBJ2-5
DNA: TGCGCCAGCAGCCTCACGACTAGCGGACCCCAAGAGACCCAGTACTTC
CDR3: CASSLTTSGPQETQYF